Listed below are T cell receptor beta chains from one sample, sequenced in a study of T cell responses to AZD1222 COVID-19 vaccine. Repertoires were generated with immunoSEQ multiplex PCR, while TCRdb's copy carries only in-frame clones and drops some. The repertoire has 200,000 to 250,000 clones, roughly 94% of them found once; the top ten carry around 1.7%. The sample in question was peripheral blood, obtained 28 days after the second dose of the MenACWY control vaccine. The receptors stem from an adult who received the MenACWY meningococcal vaccine as a control. The CDR3 runs from the conserved cysteine through the conserved F or W. A D gene is named only where the DNA matches it firmly. The listing skips clone size in some rows; elsewhere it reads once, few, many or a size class.

J,size,V,length,D,DNA,CDR3
TRBJ1-4,.,TRBV7-8,18,.,TGTGCCAGCAGCTTAACAGTGGGACCGGGCTCGGGTAATGAAAAACTGTTTTTT,CASSLTVGPGSGNEKLFF
TRBJ1-1,.,TRBV25-1,15,.,TGTGCCAGCAGTGAAGTCCAGGACATGAACACTGAAGCTTTCTTT,CASSEVQDMNTEAFF
TRBJ2-7,.,TRBV7-9,15,TRBD1,TGTGCCAGCAGCTACGGGACAGAGTTGACCTACGAGCAGTACTTC,CASSYGTELTYEQYF
TRBJ2-2,.,TRBV28,15,TRBD1,TGTGCCAGCAGTTTAGGACAGGGGGACACCGGGGAGCTGTTTTTT,CASSLGQGDTGELFF
TRBJ1-6,.,TRBV19,14,.,TGTGCCAGGGATCGGGGACCCAGGGGTTCACCCCTCCACTTT,CARDRGPRGSPLHF
TRBJ2-7,.,TRBV4-3,14,TRBD2,TGCGCCAGCAGCCAAATTCCGGGACTAGGCGAGCAGTACTTC,CASSQIPGLGEQYF
TRBJ1-5,.,TRBV24-1,14,.,TGTGCCACCAGTGAAAGGCAGCGCAATCAGCCCCAGCATTTT,CATSERQRNQPQHF
TRBJ2-1,once,TRBV5-4,16,TRBD2,TGTGCCAGCAGGCCGCCCGGTCAGAGCGGGGGAGGTGAGCAGTTCTTC,CASRPPGQSGGGEQFF
TRBJ1-5,.,TRBV20-1,14,.,TGCAGTGCTAGTTTTCCAGGGAGCAATCAGCCCCAGCATTTT,CSASFPGSNQPQHF
TRBJ1-4,.,TRBV28,15,.,TGTGCCAGCAGGGCCGGGACGGAGGATAATGAAAAACTGTTTTTT,CASRAGTEDNEKLFF
TRBJ2-7,.,TRBV28,17,TRBD2,TGTGCCAGCAGCCAACTAGCGGGGGGCGGGCTAACCTACGAGCAGTACTTC,CASSQLAGGGLTYEQYF
TRBJ2-7,.,TRBV3-1/TRBV3-2,15,TRBD2,TGTGCCAGCAGCCAATTGTCGGGAGGCTCCTACGAGCAGTACTTC,CASSQLSGGSYEQYF
TRBJ2-4,.,TRBV9,12,.,TGTGCCAGCAGCGTAGAGGGCGGTATTCTGTACTTC,CASSVEGGILYF
TRBJ2-7,.,TRBV19,14,TRBD1,TGTGCCAGTAGTATCCCGGGACAGGAGTACGAGCAGTACTTC,CASSIPGQEYEQYF
TRBJ2-7,.,TRBV6-2/TRBV6-3,13,.,TGTGCCAGCAGTCCGGGACTGAAGAGGGAGCAGTACTTC,CASSPGLKREQYF
TRBJ1-5,.,TRBV28,13,.,TGTGCCAGCATTTCTCCGATAACACAGGCCCAGCATTTT,CASISPITQAQHF
TRBJ2-3,.,TRBV5-8,14,.,TGTGCCAGCAGCAACAGGGTTGGCACAGATACGCAGTATTTT,CASSNRVGTDTQYF
TRBJ1-1,.,TRBV27,14,TRBD1,TGTGCCAGCAGTTTTCAGGGGGGAGACACTGAAGCTTTCTTT,CASSFQGGDTEAFF
TRBJ1-1,few,TRBV7-9,15,.,TGTGCCAGCAGCTTTGGTGCTTTTATGAACACTGAAGCTTTCTTT,CASSFGAFMNTEAFF
TRBJ1-1,.,TRBV7-2,14,.,TGTGCCAGCAGCTTAGTACACGTGAACACTGAAGCTTTCTTT,CASSLVHVNTEAFF
TRBJ2-1,.,TRBV6-2/TRBV6-3,15,.,TGTGCCAGCAGCCCGCCCGGATGGAGCTACAATGAGCAGTTCTTC,CASSPPGWSYNEQFF
TRBJ2-6,.,TRBV5-4,17,.,TGTGCCAGCAGCTTGCCGGGGGAAAGCTCTGGGGCCAACGTCCTGACTTTC,CASSLPGESSGANVLTF
TRBJ1-1,.,TRBV20-1,14,.,TGCAGTGCTAGTCCCGAGGACAGGAACACTGAAGCTTTCTTT,CSASPEDRNTEAFF
TRBJ1-2,.,TRBV28,13,TRBD1,TGTGCCAGCAGCTCGGGACAGGGGGGTGGCTACACCTTC,CASSSGQGGGYTF
TRBJ2-3,.,TRBV5-4,15,.,TGTGCCAGCAGCTCTGCGGGGGCCCCCACAGATACGCAGTATTTT,CASSSAGAPTDTQYF
TRBJ2-5,.,TRBV28,14,.,TGTGCCAGCAGTTTATTCGGGGGGCAGGAGACCCAGTACTTC,CASSLFGGQETQYF
TRBJ2-7,.,TRBV19,13,TRBD1,TGTGCCAGCCGGGACAGGGGTTCCTACGAGCAGTACTTC,CASRDRGSYEQYF
TRBJ1-6,.,TRBV4-2,17,TRBD1,TGTGCCAGCAGCCAAGTCGGACAGGGTGGGGGGAATTCACCCCTCCACTTT,CASSQVGQGGGNSPLHF